A selection of T cell receptor beta chains follows, all from one sample in a study of PD-L1 blockade in urothelial cancer. The repertoire was sequenced with immunoSEQ multiplex PCR; TCRdb's copy has only in-frame clones and lacks some. Among 98,000 or so clones listed, 90% were seen once. The source material was PBMCs, sampled around atezolizumab (anti-PD-L1) treatment. These receptor sequences come from a man between 60 and 75 years old with urothelial cancer. Both conserved end residues are part of each CDR3. Each record gives: V gene, J gene, D gene, CDR3 DNA, CDR3 protein. The D gene is left open where the match is weak.

TRBV7-2	TRBJ1-2	TRBD1	TGTGCCAGCAGCTACGGGACAGGGAGTTGGTATGGCTACACCTTC	CASSYGTGSWYGYTF
TRBV28	TRBJ2-4	TRBD2	TGTGCCACTGCCACTAGCGGGACCTTTACGGCCAAAAACATTCAGTACTTC	CATATSGTFTAKNIQYF
TRBV5-5	TRBJ1-5	NA	TGTGCCAGCACCTGGGGAGGGAACTCACATCAGCCCCAGCATTTT	CASTWGGNSHQPQHF
TRBV6-5	TRBJ1-2	TRBD1	TGTGCCAGCAGTTCGACAGGGTACGGCTACACCTTC	CASSSTGYGYTF
TRBV6-1	TRBJ1-4	NA	TGTGCCAGCAGTCATGTAGGGGCGAATGAAAAACTGTTTTTT	CASSHVGANEKLFF
TRBV18	TRBJ2-4	TRBD1	TGTGCCAGCTCACAGGGGGCTGACAAAAACATTCAGTACTTC	CASSQGADKNIQYF
TRBV4-2	TRBJ2-5	TRBD2	TGTGCCAGCAGCCAACCCGGGACTAGCGGGAGCCCCGTACAAGAGACCCAGTACTTC	CASSQPGTSGSPVQETQYF
TRBV5-1	TRBJ2-5	TRBD1	TGCGCCAGCAGCGGGGGACAGTCGATTTGGGAGGAGACCCAGTACTTC	CASSGGQSIWEETQYF
TRBV20-1	TRBJ2-1	NA	TGCAGTGCTAGGTCTTATAAGCAGTTCTTC	CSARSYKQFF
TRBV5-4	TRBJ1-5	NA	TGTGCCAGCAGCTTGGGCGGAGTTAGCAATCAGCCCCAGCATTTT	CASSLGGVSNQPQHF
TRBV19	TRBJ2-5	NA	TGTGCCAGTAGTATCGGGACAAAAATGTTGGAGACCCAGTACTTC	CASSIGTKMLETQYF
TRBV5-1	TRBJ1-1	NA	TGCGCCAGCAGCTTGGGTGTCGGGGGGACCGAAGCTTTCTTT	CASSLGVGGTEAFF
TRBV11-2	TRBJ2-5	NA	TGTGCCAGCAGCCCAGGGGTCCAAGAGACCCAGTACTTC	CASSPGVQETQYF
TRBV4-3	TRBJ2-1	TRBD2	TGCGCCAGCAGCCAAGTAAGCGGGATGTCCTACAATGAGCAGTTCTTC	CASSQVSGMSYNEQFF
TRBV2	TRBJ2-3	NA	TGTGCCAGCAGTTACACGCGGGATACGCAGTATTTT	CASSYTRDTQYF
TRBV5-6	TRBJ2-5	NA	TGTGCCAGCAGCCTGACAGGTCACCAAGAGACCCAGTACTTC	CASSLTGHQETQYF
TRBV29-1	TRBJ2-6	NA	TGCAGCGTCGGAACTAGCTCTGGGGCCAACGTCCTGACTTTC	CSVGTSSGANVLTF
TRBV14	TRBJ2-5	NA	TGTGCCAGCAGCCAAGGTTGGGGCAGGCTGACCAGAGAGACCCAGTACTTC	CASSQGWGRLTRETQYF
TRBV5-4	TRBJ2-1	NA	TGTGCCAGCAGCCGGAGGGACTCCTACAATGAGCAGTTCTTC	CASSRRDSYNEQFF
TRBV7-6	TRBJ1-1	TRBD1	TGTGCCAGCAGCTCACAGGGGGCTGGGACTGAAGCTTTCTTT	CASSSQGAGTEAFF
TRBV15	TRBJ1-1	TRBD1	TGTGCCACCAGCAACGACAGGGGAGAGATAACTGAAGCTTTCTTT	CATSNDRGEITEAFF
TRBV5-1	TRBJ2-5	TRBD1	TGCGCCAGCAGCTTCAACAGGGGAGAGACCCAGTACTTC	CASSFNRGETQYF
TRBV9	TRBJ2-7	NA	TGTGCCAGCAGCGTGGGAAGCGGACAGTTCCACGAGCAGTACTTC	CASSVGSGQFHEQYF
TRBV19	TRBJ1-5	NA	TGTGCCAGTAGTATGGGAGGGCCCAATCAGCCCCAGCATTTT	CASSMGGPNQPQHF
TRBV28	TRBJ2-5	NA	TGTGCCAGCAGTTCCCAGCGGACCCAGTACTTC	CASSSQRTQYF